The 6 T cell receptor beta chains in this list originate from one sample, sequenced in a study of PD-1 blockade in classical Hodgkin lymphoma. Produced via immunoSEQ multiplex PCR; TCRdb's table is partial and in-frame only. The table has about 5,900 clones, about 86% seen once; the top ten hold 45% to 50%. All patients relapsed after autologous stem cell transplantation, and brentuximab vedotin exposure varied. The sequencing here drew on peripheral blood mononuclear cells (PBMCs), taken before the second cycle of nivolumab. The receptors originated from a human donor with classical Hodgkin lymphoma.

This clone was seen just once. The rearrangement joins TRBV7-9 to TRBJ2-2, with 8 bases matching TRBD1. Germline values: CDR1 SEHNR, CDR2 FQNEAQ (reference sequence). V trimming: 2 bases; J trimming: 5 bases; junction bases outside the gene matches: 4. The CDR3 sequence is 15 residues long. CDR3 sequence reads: CASSLRDRLTGELFF. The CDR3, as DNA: TGTGCCAGCAGCTTAAGGGACAGGCTAACCGGGGAGCTGTTTTTT. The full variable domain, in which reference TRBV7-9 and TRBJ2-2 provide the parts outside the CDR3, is DTGVSQNPRHKITKRGQNVTFRCDPISEHNRLYWYRQTLGQGPEFLTYFQNEAQLEKSRLLSDRFSAERPKGSFSTLEIQRTEQGDSAMYLCASSLRDRLTGELFFGEGSRLTVL.

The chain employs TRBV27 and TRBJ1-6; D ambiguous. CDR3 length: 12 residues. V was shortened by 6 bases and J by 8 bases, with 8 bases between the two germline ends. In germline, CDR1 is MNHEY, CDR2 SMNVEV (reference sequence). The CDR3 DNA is TGTGCCAGCAGCCACCCTTATTCACCCCTCCACTTT. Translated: CASSHPYSPLHF.

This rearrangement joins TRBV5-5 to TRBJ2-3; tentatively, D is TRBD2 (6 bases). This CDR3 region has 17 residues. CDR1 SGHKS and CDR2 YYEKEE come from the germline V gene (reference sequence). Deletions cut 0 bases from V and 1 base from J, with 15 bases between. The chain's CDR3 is CASSLDSERARTDTQYF. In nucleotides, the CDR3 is TGTGCCAGCAGCTTGGATAGCGAGCGGGCCCGCACAGATACGCAGTATTTT.

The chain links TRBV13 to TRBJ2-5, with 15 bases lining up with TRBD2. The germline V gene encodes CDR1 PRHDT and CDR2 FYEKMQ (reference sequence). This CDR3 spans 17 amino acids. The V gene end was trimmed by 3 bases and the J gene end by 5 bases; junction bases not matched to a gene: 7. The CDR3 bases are TGTGCCAGCAGCTTCTCCGGGACTAGCGGGAGGAAGGAGACCCAGTACTTC. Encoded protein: CASSFSGTSGRKETQYF.

The DNA for the CDR3 is TGCGCCAGCAGCTCACTCCCCAGCGGCTATGGCTACACCTTC. Amino acids: CASSSLPSGYGYTF. V and J are TRBV5-1 and TRBJ1-2; D call uncertain. In germline, CDR1 is SGHRS, CDR2 YFSETQ. The CDR3 runs to 14 residues. V was clipped by 3 bases and J by 4 bases, with 13 bases between them.

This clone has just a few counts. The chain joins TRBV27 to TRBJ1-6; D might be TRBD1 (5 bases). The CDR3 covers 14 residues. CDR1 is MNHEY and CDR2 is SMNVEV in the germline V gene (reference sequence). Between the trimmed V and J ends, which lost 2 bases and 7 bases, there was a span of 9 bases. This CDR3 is CASSLGGWNSPLHF. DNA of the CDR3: TGTGCCAGCAGTTTAGGGGGTTGGAATTCACCCCTCCACTTT.